Included here is one T cell receptor beta chain sequence, with context. This sample is part of a study of OX40 agonist ivuxolimab in advanced cancers. Sequenced by immunoSEQ multiplex PCR; TCRdb stores in-frame clones only, minus some. The data hold nearly 85,000 clones, with 75% to 90% observed a single time. In germline, CDR1 is KGHSH, CDR2 LQKENI. V was trimmed by 5 bases and J by 1 base, leaving 12 bases between them. The CDR3 is 15 amino acids. The rearrangement joins TRBV18 to TRBJ2-1, with D possibly matching TRBD2 (5 bases). The sequence came from an adult with an advanced solid tumor such as melanoma, head and neck, liver or kidney cancer. The material was CD4+ or CD8+ T cells sorted from blood, obtained in a trial of the OX40 agonist ivuxolimab. CDR3: CASSILDSSYNEQFF. The CDR3 DNA reads TGTGCCAGCTCAATTTTGGACTCTTCCTACAATGAGCAGTTCTTC.